Each of the 3 T cell receptor beta chains below was sequenced from the same sample in a study of technical replicates of blood from several donors. Here immunoSEQ multiplex PCR was the method, and the copy in TCRdb shows in-frame clones only, minus some. This table has tens of thousands of clones, 92% appearing once. The sample consisted of T cells isolated from PBMCs. Receptors were obtained from a human donor in good health.

This clone was counted a few times. The V call is TRBV19, the J call TRBJ1-1; D ambiguous. Trimming shortened V by 8 bases and J by 2 bases, and 12 bases separated the two germline ends. This CDR3 contains 13 residues. Germline CDR1 is LNHDA and CDR2 is SQIVND (reference sequence). CDR3 sequence: CASGSSGNTEAFF. The CDR3 region has the DNA TGTGCCAGTGGAAGCAGCGGTAACACTGAAGCTTTCTTT.

The V and J genes are TRBV28 and TRBJ2-1, with 10 bases matching TRBD2. CDR1 and CDR2 from the germline V gene are MDHEN and SYDVKM. J lost 6 bases, V lost 2 bases, and 7 bases had no gene match. CDR3 length: 16 residues. The CDR3 DNA reads TGTGCCAGCAGTTTACCCCACCTAGCGGGAGCCAATGAGCAGTTCTTC. Protein product: CASSLPHLAGANEQFF.

The chain employs TRBV5-6 and TRBJ2-5, with a possible D match to TRBD2 (6 bases). V was cut by 5 bases and J by 5 bases, with 19 bases left in between. This CDR3 has 15 residues. Per the germline V gene, CDR1 is SGHDT and CDR2 is YYEEEE. For the CDR3, the DNA is TGTGCCAGCAGTGTCGGGACTTACTTTGTGGAGACCCAGTACTTC. Amino acids: CASSVGTYFVETQYF.